This T cell receptor (beta chain) stems from a study of shared clonotypes between healthy human individuals. Germline CDR1 and CDR2: MNHEY and SVGAGI. Deletions cut 3 bases from V and 2 bases from J, with 11 bases between. The CDR3 length is 14 residues. Method: immunoSEQ multiplex PCR; TCRdb's copy keeps in-frame clones and lacks some. This table has about 2.1 million clones, roughly 93% appearing once. Concerning this clone itself: Its antigen is undetermined.

Findings of the study overall: Shared clonotypes: roughly 5% naive CD4, around 4% naive CD8, 2% to 2.5% memory CD4, over 0.3% memory CD8. Clonotypes not shared had lower generation probabilities than those common to all four donors.

CD45RO-negative cells were positively selected for CCR7, leaving out terminally differentiated effector memory CD45RA+ cells. The material sequenced was naive CD8+ T cells from PBMCs. This TCR derives from a man younger than 35 in good health. Some clones in this sample may be carry-over from other donors' samples. The chain combines TRBV6-5 with TRBJ2-7; a possible D gene is TRBD2 (6 bases). CDR3: CASSYGGNAYEQYF. Here the CDR3 DNA reads TGTGCCAGCAGTTATGGGGGGAATGCCTACGAGCAGTACTTC.